This T cell receptor beta chain originates from a study of tumor-infiltrating lymphocytes in oesophageal squamous cell carcinoma. This clonotype was seen many times. TCRdb itself ran the PCR reads through MiXCR, one entry per CDR3 protein. The repertoire holds about 20,000 distinct CDR3 sequences, 35% to 50% seen once, with roughly 13% in the top ten. V gave up 6 bases and J gave up 7 bases; unmatched junction bases: 9. This CDR3 region has 14 residues. CDR1 and CDR2 from the germline V gene are MNHNS and SASEGT. The source material was normal esophageal tissue next to the tumor. The TCR originated in a male donor with esophageal squamous cell carcinoma. The chain combines TRBV6-1 with TRBJ2-5, with 9 bases fitting TRBD2. CDR3 in DNA: TGTGCCAGCAGCGCTAGCGGGGCCCGGGGGACCCAGTACTTC. This gives the protein CASSASGARGTQYF.